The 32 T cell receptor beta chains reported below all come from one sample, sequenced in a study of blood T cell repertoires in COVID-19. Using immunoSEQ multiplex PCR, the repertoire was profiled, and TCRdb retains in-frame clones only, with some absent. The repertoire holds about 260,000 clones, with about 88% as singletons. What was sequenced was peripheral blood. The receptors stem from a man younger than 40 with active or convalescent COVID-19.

CDR3 protein: CASSYSTSGAWDEQFF. CDR3 nucleotide sequence: TGTGCCAGCAGTTACTCGACTAGCGGGGCCTGGGATGAGCAGTTCTTC. V gene TRBV6-2 or TRBV6-3 combines with J gene TRBJ2-1; 11 positions agree with TRBD2. Per the germline V gene, CDR1 is MNHEY and CDR2 is SVGEGT. CDR3 length equals 16 residues. V lost 0 bases to trimming and J lost 8 bases; unmatched junction nucleotides: 6.

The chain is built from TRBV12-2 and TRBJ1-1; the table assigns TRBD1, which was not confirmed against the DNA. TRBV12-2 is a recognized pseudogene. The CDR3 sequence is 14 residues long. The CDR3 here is CASRLRQGFTEAFF. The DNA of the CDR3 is TGTGCAAGTCGCTTAAGACAGGGGTTCACTGAAGCTTTCTTT.

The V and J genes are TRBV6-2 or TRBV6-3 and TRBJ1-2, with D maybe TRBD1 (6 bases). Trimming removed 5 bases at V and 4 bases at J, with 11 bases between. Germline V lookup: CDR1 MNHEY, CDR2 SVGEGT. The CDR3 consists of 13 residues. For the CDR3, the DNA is TGTGCCAGCAGTCGCGGACAGTTCTATGGCTACACCTTC. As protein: CASSRGQFYGYTF.

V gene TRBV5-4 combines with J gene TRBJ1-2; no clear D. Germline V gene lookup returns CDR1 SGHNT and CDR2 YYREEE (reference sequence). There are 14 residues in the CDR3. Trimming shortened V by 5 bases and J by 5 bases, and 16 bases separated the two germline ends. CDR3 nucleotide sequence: TGTGCCAGCAGACAAATGGACTCCGGTTATGGCTACACCTTC. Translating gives CASRQMDSGYGYTF.

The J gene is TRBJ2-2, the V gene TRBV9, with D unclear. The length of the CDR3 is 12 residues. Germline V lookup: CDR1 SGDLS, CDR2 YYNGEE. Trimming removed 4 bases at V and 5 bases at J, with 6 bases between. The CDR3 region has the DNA TGTGCCAGCAGCCTCTATACCGGGGAGCTGTTTTTT. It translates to CASSLYTGELFF. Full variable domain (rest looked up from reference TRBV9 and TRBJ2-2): DSGVTQTPKHLITATGQRVTLRCSPRSGDLSVYWYQQSLDQGLQFLIQYYNGEERAKGNILERFSAQQFPDLHSELNLSSLELGDSALYFCASSLYTGELFFGEGSRLTVL.

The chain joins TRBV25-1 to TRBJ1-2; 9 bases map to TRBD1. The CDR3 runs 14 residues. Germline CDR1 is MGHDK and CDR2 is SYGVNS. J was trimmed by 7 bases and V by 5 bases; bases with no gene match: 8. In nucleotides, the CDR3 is TGTGCCAGCAGTCCCCCGGACAGGGGCTCTGGCTACACCTTC. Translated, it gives CASSPPDRGSGYTF.

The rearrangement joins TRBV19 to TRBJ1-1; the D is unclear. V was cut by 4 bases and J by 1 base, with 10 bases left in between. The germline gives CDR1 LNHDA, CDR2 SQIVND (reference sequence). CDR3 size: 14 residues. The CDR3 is CASSTIDKNTEAFF. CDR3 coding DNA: TGTGCCAGTAGTACTATCGACAAGAACACTGAAGCTTTCTTT. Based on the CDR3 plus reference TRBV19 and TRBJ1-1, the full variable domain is DGGITQSPKYLFRKEGQNVTLSCEQNLNHDAMYWYRQDPGQGLRLIYYSQIVNDFQKGDIAEGYSVSREKKESFPLTVTSAQKNPTAFYLCASSTIDKNTEAFFGQGTRLTVV.

For the CDR3, the DNA is TGTGCCAGCAGCCTGGACAGGGGCGCACAGCAGTACTTC. Amino acid sequence: CASSLDRGAQQYF. The J gene is TRBJ2-7, the V gene TRBV14; 9 nucleotides line up with TRBD1. The length of the CDR3 is 13 residues. With V trimmed by 4 bases and J by 8 bases, 6 bases remained unmatched. Looked up from germline, CDR1 is SGHDN and CDR2 is FVKESK.

The CDR3 sequence: CASSPGQGAPGITEAFF. The CDR3 DNA is TGCGCCAGCAGCCCGGGACAGGGGGCGCCGGGAATCACTGAAGCTTTCTTT. This chain uses TRBV5-1 with TRBJ1-1, with TRBD1 identical over 12 bases. CDR1 is SGHRS and CDR2 is YFSETQ in the germline V gene. CDR3 size: 17 residues. Trimming removed 4 bases from V and 4 bases from J; junction bases left unmatched: 11.

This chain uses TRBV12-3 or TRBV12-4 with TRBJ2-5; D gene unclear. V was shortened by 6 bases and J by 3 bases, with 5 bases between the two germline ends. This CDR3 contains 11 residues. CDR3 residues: CASSDKETQYF. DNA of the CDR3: TGTGCCAGCAGCGACAAAGAGACCCAGTACTTC.

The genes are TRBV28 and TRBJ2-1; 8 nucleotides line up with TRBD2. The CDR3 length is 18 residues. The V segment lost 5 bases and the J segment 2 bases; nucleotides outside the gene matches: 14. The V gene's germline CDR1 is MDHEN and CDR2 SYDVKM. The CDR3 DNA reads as TGTGCCAGCAGTCGGGCCCTTAGGCGGGGGGTCACCTACAATGAGCAGTTCTTC. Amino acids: CASSRALRRGVTYNEQFF. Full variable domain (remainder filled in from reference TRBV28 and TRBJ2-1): DVKVTQSSRYLVKRTGEKVFLECVQDMDHENMFWYRQDPGLGLRLIYFSYDVKMKEKGDIPEGYSVSREKKERFSLILESASTNQTSMYLCASSRALRRGVTYNEQFFGPGTRLTVL.

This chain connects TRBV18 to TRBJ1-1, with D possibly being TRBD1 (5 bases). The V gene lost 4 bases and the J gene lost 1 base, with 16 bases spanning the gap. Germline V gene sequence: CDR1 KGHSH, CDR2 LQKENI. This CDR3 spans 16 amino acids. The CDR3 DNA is TGTGCCAGCTCACTATACCTCAGGGAGGGGAACACTGAAGCTTTCTTT. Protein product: CASSLYLREGNTEAFF.

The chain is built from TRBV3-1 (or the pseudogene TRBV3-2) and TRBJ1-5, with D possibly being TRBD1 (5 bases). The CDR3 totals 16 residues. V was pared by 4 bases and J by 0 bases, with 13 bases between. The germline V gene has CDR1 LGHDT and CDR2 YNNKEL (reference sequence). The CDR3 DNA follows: TGTGCCAGCAGCCCCCCCGCGGGACGTAGCAATCAGCCCCAGCATTTT. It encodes CASSPPAGRSNQPQHF.

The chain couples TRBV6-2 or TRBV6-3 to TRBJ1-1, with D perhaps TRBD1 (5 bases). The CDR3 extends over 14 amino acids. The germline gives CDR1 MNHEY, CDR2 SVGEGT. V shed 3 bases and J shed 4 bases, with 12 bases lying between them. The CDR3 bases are TGTGCCAGCAGTTATAATCTGGGGGGCACTGAAGCTTTCTTT. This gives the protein CASSYNLGGTEAFF.

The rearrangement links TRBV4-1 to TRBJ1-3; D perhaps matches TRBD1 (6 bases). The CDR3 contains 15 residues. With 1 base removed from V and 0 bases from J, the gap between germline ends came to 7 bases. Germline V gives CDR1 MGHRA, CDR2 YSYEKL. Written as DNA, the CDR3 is TGCGCCAGCAGCCAAGGCAGGGGCTCTGGAAACACCATATATTTT. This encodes CASSQGRGSGNTIYF.

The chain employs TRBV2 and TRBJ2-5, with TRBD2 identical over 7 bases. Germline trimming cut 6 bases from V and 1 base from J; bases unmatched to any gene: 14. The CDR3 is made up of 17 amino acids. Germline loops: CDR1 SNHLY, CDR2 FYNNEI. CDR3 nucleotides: TGTGCCAGCAGAGCCCTCGGGGAGGGAGAATCCCAAGAGACCCAGTACTTC. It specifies CASRALGEGESQETQYF.

The CDR3 reads CASSYRRNLDNYGYTF. In DNA form, the CDR3 reads TGTGCCAGCAGTTACCGCAGGAACCTGGATAACTATGGCTACACCTTC. The gene calls are TRBV6-2 or TRBV6-3 and TRBJ1-2, with D uncertain. This CDR3 has 16 residues. V lost 2 bases and J 1 base, leaving 14 bases between the germline ends. Germline CDR1 and CDR2: MNHEY and SVGEGT.

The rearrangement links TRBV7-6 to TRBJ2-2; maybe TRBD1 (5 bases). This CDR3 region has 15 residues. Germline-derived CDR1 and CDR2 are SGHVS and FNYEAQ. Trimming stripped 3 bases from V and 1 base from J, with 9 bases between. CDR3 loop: CASSLGRVNTGELFF. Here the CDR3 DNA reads TGTGCCAGCAGCTTGGGCAGGGTGAACACCGGGGAGCTGTTTTTT.

The CDR3 DNA follows: TGTGCCAGCAGCTCTCCGCGGACGGCGGGGGTTACCTACGAGCAGTACTTC. This encodes CASSSPRTAGVTYEQYF. This rearrangement joins TRBV7-2 to TRBJ2-7; 7 nucleotides agree with TRBD2. CDR3 length: 17 residues. V lost 4 bases and J lost 2; bases outside the gene matches: 14. CDR1 SGHTA and CDR2 FQGNSA come from the germline V gene.

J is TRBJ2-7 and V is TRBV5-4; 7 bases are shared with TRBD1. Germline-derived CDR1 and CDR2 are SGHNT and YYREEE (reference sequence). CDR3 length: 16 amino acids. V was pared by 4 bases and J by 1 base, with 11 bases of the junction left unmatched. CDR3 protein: CASSPVATGQSYEQYF. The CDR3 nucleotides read TGTGCCAGCAGCCCAGTAGCGACAGGGCAATCCTACGAGCAGTACTTC.

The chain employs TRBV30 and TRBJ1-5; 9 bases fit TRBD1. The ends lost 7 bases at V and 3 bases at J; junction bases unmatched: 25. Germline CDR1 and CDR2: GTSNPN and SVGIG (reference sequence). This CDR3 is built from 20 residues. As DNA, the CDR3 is TGTGCCTTCCGGCCAATCCCGGGACAGGGTCAAAATTGGGACAATCAGCCCCAGCATTTT. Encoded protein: CAFRPIPGQGQNWDNQPQHF.

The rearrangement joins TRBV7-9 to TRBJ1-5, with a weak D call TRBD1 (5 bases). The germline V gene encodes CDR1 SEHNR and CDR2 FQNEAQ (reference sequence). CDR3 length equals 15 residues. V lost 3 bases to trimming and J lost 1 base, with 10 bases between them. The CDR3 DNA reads TGTGCCAGCAGCTTGGGGAGGGACAGCAATCAGCCCCAGCATTTT. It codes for CASSLGRDSNQPQHF.

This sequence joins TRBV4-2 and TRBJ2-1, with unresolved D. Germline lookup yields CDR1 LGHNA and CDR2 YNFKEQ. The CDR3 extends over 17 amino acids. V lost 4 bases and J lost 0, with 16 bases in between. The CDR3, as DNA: TGTGCCAGCAGCCCATCCTTAACATTAAGCTCCTACAATGAGCAGTTCTTC. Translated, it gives CASSPSLTLSSYNEQFF.

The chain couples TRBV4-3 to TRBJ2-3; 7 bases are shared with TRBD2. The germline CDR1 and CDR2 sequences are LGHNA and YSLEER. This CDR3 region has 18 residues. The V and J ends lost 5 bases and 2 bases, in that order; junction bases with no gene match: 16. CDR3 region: CASSDRRGTTDYTDTQYF. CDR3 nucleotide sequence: TGCGCCAGCAGCGACCGTCGGGGGACTACGGATTACACAGATACGCAGTATTTT.

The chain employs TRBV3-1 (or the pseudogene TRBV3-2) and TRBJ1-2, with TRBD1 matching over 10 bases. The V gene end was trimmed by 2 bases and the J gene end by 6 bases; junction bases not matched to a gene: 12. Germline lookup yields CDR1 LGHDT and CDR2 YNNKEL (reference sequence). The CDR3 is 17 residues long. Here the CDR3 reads CASSQSRTGGEVDGYTF. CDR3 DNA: TGTGCCAGCAGCCAAAGCAGGACAGGGGGGGAAGTAGATGGCTACACCTTC.

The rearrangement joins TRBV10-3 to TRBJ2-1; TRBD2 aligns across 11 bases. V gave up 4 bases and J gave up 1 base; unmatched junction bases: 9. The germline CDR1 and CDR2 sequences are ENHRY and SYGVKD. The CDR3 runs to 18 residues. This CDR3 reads CAISASSGLAVSYNEQFF. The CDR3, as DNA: TGTGCCATCAGTGCTTCCTCGGGACTAGCGGTATCCTACAATGAGCAGTTCTTC.

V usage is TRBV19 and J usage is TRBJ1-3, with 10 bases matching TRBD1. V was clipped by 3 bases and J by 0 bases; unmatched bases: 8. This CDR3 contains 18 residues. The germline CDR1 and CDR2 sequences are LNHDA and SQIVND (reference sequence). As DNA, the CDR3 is TGTGCCAGTAGTATTTCCGGGACAGGGGTTGCCTCTGGAAACACCATATATTTT. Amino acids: CASSISGTGVASGNTIYF.

CDR3 in DNA: TGTGCCAGCAGCGTAGAAGGACACCCTTCCGACGAGCAGTACTTC. It specifies CASSVEGHPSDEQYF. This sequence joins TRBV9 and TRBJ2-7, with D perhaps matching TRBD1 (5 bases). Germline values: CDR1 SGDLS, CDR2 YYNGEE. V lost 0 bases, J lost 5 bases, and 15 bases lay in between. The CDR3 sequence is 15 residues long. Together with reference TRBV9 and TRBJ2-7, the CDR3 gives the full variable domain: DSGVTQTPKHLITATGQRVTLRCSPRSGDLSVYWYQQSLDQGLQFLIQYYNGEERAKGNILERFSAQQFPDLHSELNLSSLELGDSALYFCASSVEGHPSDEQYFGPGTRLTVT.

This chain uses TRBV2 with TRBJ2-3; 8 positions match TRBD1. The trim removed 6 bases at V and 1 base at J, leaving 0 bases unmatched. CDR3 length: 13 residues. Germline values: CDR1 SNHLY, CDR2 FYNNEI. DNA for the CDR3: TGTGCCAGCAGGACAGGGGGCACAGATACGCAGTATTTT. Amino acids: CASRTGGTDTQYF.

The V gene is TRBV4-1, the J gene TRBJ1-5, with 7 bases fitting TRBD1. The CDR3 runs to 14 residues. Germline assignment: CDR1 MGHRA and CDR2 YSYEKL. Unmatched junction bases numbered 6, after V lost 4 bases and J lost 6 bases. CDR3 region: CASSPRGRPQPQHF. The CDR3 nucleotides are TGCGCCAGCAGCCCGAGGGGGCGCCCTCAGCCCCAGCATTTT.

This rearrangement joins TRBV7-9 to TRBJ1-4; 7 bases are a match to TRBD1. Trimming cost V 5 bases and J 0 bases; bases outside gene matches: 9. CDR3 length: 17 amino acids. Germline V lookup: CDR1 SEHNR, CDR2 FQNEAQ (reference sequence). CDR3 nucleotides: TGTGCCAGCAGCCTTAGACAGGGAGTAGCAACTAATGAAAAACTGTTTTTT. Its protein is CASSLRQGVATNEKLFF. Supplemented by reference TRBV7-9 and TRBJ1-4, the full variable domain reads DTGVSQNPRHKITKRGQNVTFRCDPISEHNRLYWYRQTLGQGPEFLTYFQNEAQLEKSRLLSDRFSAERPKGSFSTLEIQRTEQGDSAMYLCASSLRQGVATNEKLFFGSGTQLSVL.

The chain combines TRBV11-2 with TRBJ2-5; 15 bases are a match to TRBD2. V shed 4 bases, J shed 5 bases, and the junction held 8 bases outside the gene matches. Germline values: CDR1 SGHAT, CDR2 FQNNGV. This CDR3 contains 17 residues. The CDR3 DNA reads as TGTGCCAGCAGCTCCAGGGGACTAGCGGGGGGCGTGGAGACCCAGTACTTC. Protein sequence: CASSSRGLAGGVETQYF.